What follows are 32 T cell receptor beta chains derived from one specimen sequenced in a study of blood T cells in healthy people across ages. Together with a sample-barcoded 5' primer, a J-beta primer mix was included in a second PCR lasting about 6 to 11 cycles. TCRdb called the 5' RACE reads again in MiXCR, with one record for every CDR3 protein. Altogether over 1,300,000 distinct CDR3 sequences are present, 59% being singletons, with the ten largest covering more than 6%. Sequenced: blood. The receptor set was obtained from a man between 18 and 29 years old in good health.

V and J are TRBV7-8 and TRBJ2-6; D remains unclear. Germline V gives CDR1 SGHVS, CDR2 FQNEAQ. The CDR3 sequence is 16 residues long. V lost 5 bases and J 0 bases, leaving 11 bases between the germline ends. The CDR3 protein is CASSPQVTSGANVLTF. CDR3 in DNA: TGTGCCAGCAGCCCGCAAGTGACCTCTGGGGCCAACGTCCTGACTTTC. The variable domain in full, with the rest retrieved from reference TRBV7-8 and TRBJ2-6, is GAGVSQSPRYKVAKRGQDVALRCDPISGHVSLFWYQQALGQGPEFLTYFQNEAQLDKSGLPSDRFFAERPEGSVSTLKIQRTQQEDSAVYLCASSPQVTSGANVLTFGAGSRLTVL.

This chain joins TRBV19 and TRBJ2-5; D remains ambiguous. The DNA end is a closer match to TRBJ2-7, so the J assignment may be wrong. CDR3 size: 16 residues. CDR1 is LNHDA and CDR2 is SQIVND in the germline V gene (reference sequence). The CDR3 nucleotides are TGTGCCAGTAGTTTCCTTGCCGGATCTTCCTTACCCGAGCAGTACTTC. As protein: CASSFLAGSSLPEQYF.

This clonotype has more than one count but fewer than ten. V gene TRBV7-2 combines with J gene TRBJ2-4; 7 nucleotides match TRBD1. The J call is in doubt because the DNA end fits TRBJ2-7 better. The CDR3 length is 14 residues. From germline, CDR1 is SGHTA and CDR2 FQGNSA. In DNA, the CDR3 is TGTGCCAGCAGCTCCCGGACAGGAACCTACGAGCAGTACTTC. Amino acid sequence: CASSSRTGTYEQYF.

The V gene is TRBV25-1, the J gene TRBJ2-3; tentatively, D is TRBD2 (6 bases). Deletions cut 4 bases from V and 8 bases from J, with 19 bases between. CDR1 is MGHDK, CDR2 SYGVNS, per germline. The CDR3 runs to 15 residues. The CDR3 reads CASSVRDWRTVTQYF. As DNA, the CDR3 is TGTGCCAGCAGTGTCCGGGACTGGAGGACTGTTACGCAGTATTTT.

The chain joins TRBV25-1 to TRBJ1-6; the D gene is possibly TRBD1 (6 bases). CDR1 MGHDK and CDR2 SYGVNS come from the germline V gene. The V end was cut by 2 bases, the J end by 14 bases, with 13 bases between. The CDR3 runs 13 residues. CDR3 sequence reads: CASSEGGADSLHF. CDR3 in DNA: TGTGCCAGCAGTGAAGGGGGGGCAGATTCCCTCCACTTT. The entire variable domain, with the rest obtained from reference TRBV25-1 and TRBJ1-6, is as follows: EADIYQTPRYLVIGTGKKITLECSQTMGHDKMYWYQQDPGMELHLIHYSYGVNSTEKGDLSSESTVSRIRTEHFPLTLESARPSHTSQYLCASSEGGADSLHFGNGTRLTVT.

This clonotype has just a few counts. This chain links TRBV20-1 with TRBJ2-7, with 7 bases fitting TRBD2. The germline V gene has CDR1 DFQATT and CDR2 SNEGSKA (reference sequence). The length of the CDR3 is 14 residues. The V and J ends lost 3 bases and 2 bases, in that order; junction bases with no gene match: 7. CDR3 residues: CSASHVGLAYEQYF. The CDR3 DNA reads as TGCAGTGCTAGTCATGTTGGACTAGCCTACGAGCAGTACTTC.

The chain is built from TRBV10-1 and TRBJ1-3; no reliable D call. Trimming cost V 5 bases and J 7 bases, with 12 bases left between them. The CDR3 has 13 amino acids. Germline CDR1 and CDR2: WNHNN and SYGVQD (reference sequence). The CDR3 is CASSPDLQNTIYF. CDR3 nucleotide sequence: TGCGCCAGCAGTCCGGACCTCCAGAACACCATATATTTT.

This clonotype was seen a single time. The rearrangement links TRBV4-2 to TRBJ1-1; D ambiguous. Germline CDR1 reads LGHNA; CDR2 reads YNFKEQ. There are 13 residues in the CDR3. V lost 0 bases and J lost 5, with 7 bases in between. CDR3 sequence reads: CASSQDDGTEAFF. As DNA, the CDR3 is TGTGCCAGCAGCCAAGATGACGGGACTGAAGCTTTCTTT.

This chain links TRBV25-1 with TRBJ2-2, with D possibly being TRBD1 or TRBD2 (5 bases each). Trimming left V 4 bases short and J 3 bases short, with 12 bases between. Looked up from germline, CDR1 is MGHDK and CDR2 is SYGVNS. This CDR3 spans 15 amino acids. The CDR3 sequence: CASSGDLDHTGELFF. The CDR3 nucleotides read TGTGCCAGCAGTGGGGACCTGGACCACACCGGGGAGCTGTTTTTT.

The CDR3 coding sequence is TGTGCCAGCAGTCCACAGGGGTTTACCTACGAGCAGTACTTC. Its translation is CASSPQGFTYEQYF. This chain joins TRBV27 and TRBJ2-7; 7 positions match TRBD1. This CDR3 comprises 14 residues. Germline lookup yields CDR1 MNHEY and CDR2 SMNVEV (reference sequence). Unmatched junction bases numbered 6, after V lost 5 bases and J lost 2 bases.

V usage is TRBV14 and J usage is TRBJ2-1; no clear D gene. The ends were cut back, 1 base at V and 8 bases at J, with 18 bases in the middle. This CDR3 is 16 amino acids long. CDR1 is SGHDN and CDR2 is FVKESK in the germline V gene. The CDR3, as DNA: TGTGCCAGCAGCCAAGCCCCGGCGCCCACGGGCGATGAGCAGTTCTTC. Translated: CASSQAPAPTGDEQFF.

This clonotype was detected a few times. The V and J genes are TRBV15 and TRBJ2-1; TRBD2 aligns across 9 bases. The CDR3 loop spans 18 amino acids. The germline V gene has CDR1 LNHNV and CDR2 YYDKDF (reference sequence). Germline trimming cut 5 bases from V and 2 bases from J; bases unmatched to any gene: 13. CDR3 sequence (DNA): TGTGCCACCAGCGCCGGGGTTGTGCGGGAGGGCCCCTACAATGAGCAGTTCTTC. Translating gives CATSAGVVREGPYNEQFF.

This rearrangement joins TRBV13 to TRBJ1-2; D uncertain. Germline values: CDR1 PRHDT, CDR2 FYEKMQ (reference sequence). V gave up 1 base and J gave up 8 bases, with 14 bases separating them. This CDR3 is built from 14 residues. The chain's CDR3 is CASSLAALESGYTF. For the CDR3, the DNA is TGTGCCAGCAGCTTAGCCGCGCTGGAGTCGGGCTACACCTTC.

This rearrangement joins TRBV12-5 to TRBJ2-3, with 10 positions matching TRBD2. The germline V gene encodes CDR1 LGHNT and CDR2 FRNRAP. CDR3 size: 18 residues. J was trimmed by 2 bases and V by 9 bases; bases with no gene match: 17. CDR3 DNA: TGTGCTAGCGGCCCAGCTGGGGCAGCGGGAGGGTCCACAGATACGCAGTATTTT. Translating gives CASGPAGAAGGSTDTQYF.

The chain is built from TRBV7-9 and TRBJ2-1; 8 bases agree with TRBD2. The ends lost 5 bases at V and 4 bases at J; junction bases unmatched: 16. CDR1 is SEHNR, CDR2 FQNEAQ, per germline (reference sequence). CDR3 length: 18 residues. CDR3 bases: TGTGCCAGCAGCCGTAGACGGGCTAGCGGGTTGGAATACAATGAGCAGTTCTTC. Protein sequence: CASSRRRASGLEYNEQFF.

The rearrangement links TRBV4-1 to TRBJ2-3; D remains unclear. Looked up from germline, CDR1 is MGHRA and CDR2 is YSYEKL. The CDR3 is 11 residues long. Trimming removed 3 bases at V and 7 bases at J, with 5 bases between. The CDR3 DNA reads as TGCGCCAGCAGCCAGGGGTATACGCAGTATTTT. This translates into CASSQGYTQYF.

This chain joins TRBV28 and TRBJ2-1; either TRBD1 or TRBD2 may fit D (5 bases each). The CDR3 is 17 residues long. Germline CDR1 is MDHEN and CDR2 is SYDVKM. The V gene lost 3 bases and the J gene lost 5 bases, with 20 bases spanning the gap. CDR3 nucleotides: TGTGCCAGCAGTTTGGGACGGGGCCAGATTTCTGACAATGAGCAGTTCTTC. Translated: CASSLGRGQISDNEQFF.

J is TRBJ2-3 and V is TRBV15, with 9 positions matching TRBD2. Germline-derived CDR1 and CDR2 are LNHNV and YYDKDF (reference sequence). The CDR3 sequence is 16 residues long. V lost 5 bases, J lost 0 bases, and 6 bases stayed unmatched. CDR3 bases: TGTGCCACCAGCCCCGACAGCGGGGGGAGCACAGATACGCAGTATTTT. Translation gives CATSPDSGGSTDTQYF. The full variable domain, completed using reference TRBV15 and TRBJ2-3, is DAMVIQNPRYQVTQFGKPVTLSCSQTLNHNVMYWYQQKSSQAPKLLFHYYDKDFNNEADTPDNFQSRRPNTSFCFLDIRSPGLGDTAMYLCATSPDSGGSTDTQYFGPGTRLTVL.

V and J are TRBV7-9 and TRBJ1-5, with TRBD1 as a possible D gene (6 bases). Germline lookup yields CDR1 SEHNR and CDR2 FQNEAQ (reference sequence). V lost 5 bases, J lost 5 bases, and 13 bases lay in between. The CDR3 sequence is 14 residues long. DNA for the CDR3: TGTGCCAGCAGCCCCAATCAGGGGCATCAGCCCCAGCATTTT. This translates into CASSPNQGHQPQHF.

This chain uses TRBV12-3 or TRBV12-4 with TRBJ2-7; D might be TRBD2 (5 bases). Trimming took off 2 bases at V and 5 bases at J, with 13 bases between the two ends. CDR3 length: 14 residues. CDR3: CASSLHRGGHEQYF. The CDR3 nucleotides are TGTGCCAGCAGTTTACATCGGGGTGGTCACGAGCAGTACTTC.

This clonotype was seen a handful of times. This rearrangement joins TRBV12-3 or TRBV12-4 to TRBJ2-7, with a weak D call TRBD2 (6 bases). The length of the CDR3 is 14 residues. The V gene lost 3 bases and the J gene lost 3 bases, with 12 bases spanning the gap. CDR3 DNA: TGTGCCAGCAGTTTGGGAGGAGACCTCTACGAGCAGTACTTC. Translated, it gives CASSLGGDLYEQYF.

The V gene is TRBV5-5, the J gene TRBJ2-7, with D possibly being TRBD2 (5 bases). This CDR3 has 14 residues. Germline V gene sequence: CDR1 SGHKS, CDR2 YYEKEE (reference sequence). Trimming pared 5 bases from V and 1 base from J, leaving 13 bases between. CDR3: CASRLPGGSYEQYF. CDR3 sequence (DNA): TGTGCCAGCAGACTCCCTGGAGGATCCTACGAGCAGTACTTC.

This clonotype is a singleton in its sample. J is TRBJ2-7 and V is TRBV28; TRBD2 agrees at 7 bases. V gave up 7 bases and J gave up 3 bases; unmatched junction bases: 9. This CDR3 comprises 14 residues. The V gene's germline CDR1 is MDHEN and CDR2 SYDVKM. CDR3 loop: CASNPGGVYYEQYF. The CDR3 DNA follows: TGTGCCAGCAACCCGGGGGGAGTCTACTACGAGCAGTACTTC.

CDR3 protein: CASTAGGLGEQFF. Here the CDR3 DNA reads TGCGCCAGCACAGCGGGGGGGCTCGGGGAGCAGTTCTTC. The rearrangement links TRBV10-2 to TRBJ2-1, with TRBD2 matching 10 bases. Per germline, CDR1 WSHSY and CDR2 SAAADI. The CDR3 runs to 13 residues. J gave up 10 bases and V 7 bases, and 7 bases lay outside the gene matches.

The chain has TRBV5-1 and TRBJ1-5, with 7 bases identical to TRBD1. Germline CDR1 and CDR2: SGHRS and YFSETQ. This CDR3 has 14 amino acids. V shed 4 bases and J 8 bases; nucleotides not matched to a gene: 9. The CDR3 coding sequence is TGCGCCAGCAGCATGGGACAGCCTACTGAGCCCCAGCATTTT. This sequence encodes CASSMGQPTEPQHF.

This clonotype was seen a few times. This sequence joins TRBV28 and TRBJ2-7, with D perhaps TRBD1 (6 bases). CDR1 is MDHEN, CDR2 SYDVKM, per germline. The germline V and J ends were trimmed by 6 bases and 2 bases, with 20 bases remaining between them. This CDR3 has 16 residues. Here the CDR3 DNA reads TGTGCCAGCAGCTCAATGGACAGTTTTCTAACCTACGAGCAGTACTTC. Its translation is CASSSMDSFLTYEQYF.

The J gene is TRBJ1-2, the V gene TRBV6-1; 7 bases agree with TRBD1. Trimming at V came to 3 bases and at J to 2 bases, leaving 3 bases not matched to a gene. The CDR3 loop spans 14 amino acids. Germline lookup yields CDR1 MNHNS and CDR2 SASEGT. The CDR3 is CASSERGQNYGYTF. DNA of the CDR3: TGTGCCAGCAGTGAGAGGGGACAGAACTATGGCTACACCTTC.

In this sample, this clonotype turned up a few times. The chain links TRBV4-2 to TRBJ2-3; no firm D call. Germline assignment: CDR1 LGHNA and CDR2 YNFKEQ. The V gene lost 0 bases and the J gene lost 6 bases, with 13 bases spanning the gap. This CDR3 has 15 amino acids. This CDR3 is CASSQDLDSWDTQYF. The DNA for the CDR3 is TGTGCCAGCAGCCAAGATCTTGATAGCTGGGATACGCAGTATTTT.

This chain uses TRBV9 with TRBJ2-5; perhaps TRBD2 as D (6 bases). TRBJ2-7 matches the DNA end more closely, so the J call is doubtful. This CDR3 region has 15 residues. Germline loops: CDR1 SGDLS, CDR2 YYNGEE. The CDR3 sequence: CASSVGNSGPYEQYF. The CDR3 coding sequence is TGTGCCAGCAGCGTAGGAAATAGCGGCCCCTACGAGCAGTACTTC.

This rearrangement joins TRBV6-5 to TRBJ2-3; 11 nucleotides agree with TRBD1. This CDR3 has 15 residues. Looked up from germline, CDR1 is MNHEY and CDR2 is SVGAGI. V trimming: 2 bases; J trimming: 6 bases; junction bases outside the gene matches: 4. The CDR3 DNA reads TGTGCCAGCAGTTACCGGACAGGGGGCATGGATACGCAGTATTTT. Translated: CASSYRTGGMDTQYF.

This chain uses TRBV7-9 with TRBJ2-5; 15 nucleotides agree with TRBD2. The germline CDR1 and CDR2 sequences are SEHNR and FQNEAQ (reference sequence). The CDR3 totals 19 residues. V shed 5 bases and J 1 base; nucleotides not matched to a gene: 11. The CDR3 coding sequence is TGTGCCAGCAGCGGCGGACTAGCGGGGGGGCTTTGGACCCAAGAGACCCAGTACTTC. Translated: CASSGGLAGGLWTQETQYF.

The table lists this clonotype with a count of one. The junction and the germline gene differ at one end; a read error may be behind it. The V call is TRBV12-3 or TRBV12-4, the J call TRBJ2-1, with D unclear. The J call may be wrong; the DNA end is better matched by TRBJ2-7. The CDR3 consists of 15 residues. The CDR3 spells CAGSPDPGRTYEQYF. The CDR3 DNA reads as TGTGCCGGCAGTCCCGATCCGGGCAGGACCTACGAGCAGTACTTC.